This T cell receptor beta chain originates from a study of PD-1 blockade in classical Hodgkin lymphoma. There are 16 residues in the CDR3. V lost 0 bases to trimming and J lost 1 base, with 15 bases between them. Germline-derived CDR1 and CDR2 are SQVTM and ANQGSEA. Every patient was affected by relapse after autologous stem cell transplantation, while exposure to brentuximab vedotin was not uniform. Profiling relied on immunoSEQ multiplex PCR, and the TCRdb table lists in-frame clones only, not all of them. This table holds more than 90,000 clones, 85% to 90% found once. Sample share makes this clone medium-sized.

This TCR came from a human donor with classical Hodgkin lymphoma. The source material was peripheral blood mononuclear cells (PBMCs), sampled before the second cycle of nivolumab. The chain links TRBV29-1 to TRBJ1-1; D uncertain. The CDR3 loop reads CSVEDPSGEANTEAFF. Written as DNA, the CDR3 is TGCAGCGTTGAAGACCCGTCGGGCGAGGCGAACACTGAAGCTTTCTTT.